Listed below are T cell receptor beta chains from one sample, sequenced in a study of technical replicates of blood from several donors. The table came from immunoSEQ multiplex PCR; TCRdb's copy has only in-frame clones and leaves some out. Of about 61,000 clones listed, less than 98% are singletons. The specimen sequenced was T cells isolated from PBMCs. All receptors derive from a human donor in good health. Both conserved end residues are part of each CDR3.

CASSDIALSTGTNEKLFF | TRBV2
CAWRPDMRNTEAFF | TRBV30
CASSGSGSNTGELFF | TRBV9
CATSRDLGTLSSYNEQFF | TRBV15
CASSLAMGYQETQYF | TRBV14
CASSWSRGGELFF | TRBV13
CSTRGGTEAFF | TRBV20-1
CASSGGPLSNEQFF | TRBV6-1
CASSQDESGGYGYTF | TRBV4-1
CASSPPPGGTEAFF | TRBV18
CASSQAVSQLFNYGYTF | TRBV4-1
CASSPKEGAETQYF | TRBV23-1
CASSLQENTEAFF | TRBV18
CASSLTPSGYEQYF | TRBV7-8
CAGSGTGATEAFF | TRBV30
CASSLARGSEQPQHF | TRBV5-1
CSATRTDTQYF | TRBV20-1
CASSLDGLSGGFYEQYF | TRBV11-2
CASSPSSGRRYEQYF | TRBV19
CASRESGGPIGSTDTQYF | TRBV27
CSALRTGRYTF | TRBV29-1
CASSPIGEPQETQYF | TRBV5-1
CASSQDEGAGNTIYF | TRBV4-1
CASSKTRKQFF | TRBV6-1
CASSLAGTSGPAQYF | TRBV7-2
CASTSAGLKRNQPQHF | TRBV19
CASSQVPGQGMEQFF | TRBV4-1
CASSSGQGYGYTF | TRBV7-6